These T cell receptor beta chains were read from a single sample in a study of CD8+CD57+ T cells in acquired aplastic anemia. TCRdb called the reads again in MiXCR, with one record for every CDR3 protein. This sample yields roughly 81,000 distinct CDR3 sequences, of which under 50% are seen a single time; roughly 70% belongs to the top ten. The sample taken for sequencing was sorted CD4+, CD8+, or CD8+CD57+ T cells (not recorded which) from PBMCs. All receptors derive from a human donor in good health, serving as a control. Both conserved end residues are part of each CDR3. A D gene is named only where the DNA matches it firmly. Clone size is stated in some rows and not others, as once, few, many or a class when expanded.

d_gene	abundance	v_gene	j_gene	CDR3aa	CDR3nt
.	.	TRBV10-3	TRBJ2-7	CAISALGGGFEQYF	TGTGCCATCAGTGCGTTGGGAGGGGGGTTCGAGCAATACTTC
TRBD1	.	TRBV10-3	TRBJ2-7	CAISLRDRNYEQYF	TGTGCCATCAGCCTCCGGGACAGGAACTACGAGCAGTACTTC
.	.	TRBV24-1	TRBJ2-5	CATSDSEGTVGETQYF	TGTGCCACCAGTGACTCCGAAGGGACGGTGGGAGAGACCCAGTACTTC
.	.	TRBV4-2	TRBJ2-5	CASRPRLVQETQYF	TGTGCCAGCAGACCAAGACTAGTTCAAGAGACCCAGTACTTC
TRBD1	many	TRBV9	TRBJ1-1	CASSVAVRQGVENTEAFF	TGTGCCAGCAGCGTAGCCGTACGACAGGGCGTTGAGAACACTGAAGCTTTCTTT
TRBD1	.	TRBV4-1	TRBJ1-2	CASSQDDRGDGYTF	TGCGCCAGCAGCCAGGACGACAGGGGCGATGGCTACACCTTC
.	many	TRBV7-9	TRBJ2-1	CASSLTGVRDEQFF	TGTGCCAGCAGTTTAACGGGCGTGCGTGATGAGCAGTTCTTC
TRBD1	few	TRBV30	TRBJ2-7	CAWATGVAYEQYF	TGTGCCTGGGCGACAGGGGTAGCCTACGAGCAGTACTTC
.	.	TRBV10-2	TRBJ1-5	CASSEFGGAQNQPQHF	TGCGCCAGCAGTGAGTTTGGCGGGGCCCAGAATCAGCCCCAGCATTTT
.	many	TRBV5-1	TRBJ1-3	CASSSGNTIYF	TGCGCCAGCAGCTCAGGAAACACCATATATTTT
.	many	TRBV29-1	TRBJ2-1	CSVDARGRGEQFF	TGCAGCGTGGACGCTCGGGGGCGGGGTGAGCAGTTCTTC
.	many	TRBV7-8	TRBJ1-1	CASSFRDTEAFF	TGTGCCAGCAGCTTCAGGGACACTGAAGCTTTCTTT
TRBD2	many	TRBV12-3/TRBV12-4	TRBJ2-1	CASSFHAGGPSDEQFF	TGTGCCAGCAGTTTTCACGCGGGAGGGCCTTCCGATGAGCAGTTCTTC
TRBD1	few	TRBV15	TRBJ2-3	CATSVQGTDFYNEQYF	TGTGCCACCAGTGTCCAGGGGACAGATTTCTACAATGAGCAGTATTTT
.	many	TRBV13	TRBJ2-7	CASSSSQDEQYF	TGTGCCAGCAGCTCCTCCCAGGACGAGCAGTACTTC
.	.	TRBV19	TRBJ2-7	CASSIASTAFYEQYF	TGTGCCAGTAGTATCGCCTCGACGGCATTCTACGAGCAGTACTTC
.	.	TRBV6-1	TRBJ2-1	CASCKAGNEQFF	TGTGCCAGCTGTAAGGCGGGCAATGAGCAGTTCTTC
TRBD1	many	TRBV7-6	TRBJ1-6	CASSPYLALGTGIGDSPLHF	TGTGCCAGCAGCCCTTACCTGGCTTTAGGGACAGGCATTGGGGATTCACCCCTCCACTTT
.	.	TRBV2	TRBJ1-6	CASSEGRRNSPLHF	TGTGCCAGCAGTGAGGGCCGGCGGAATTCACCCCTCCACTTT
.	few	TRBV28	TRBJ1-6	CASSFEGGNSPLHF	TGTGCCAGCAGTTTTGAAGGAGGTAATTCACCCCTCCACTTT
.	many	TRBV29-1	TRBJ2-7	CSVVYEWSSYEQYF	TGCAGCGTTGTGTATGAGTGGAGCTCCTACGAGCAGTACTTC
TRBD2	few	TRBV25-1	TRBJ2-3	CASSRLAGGFGDTQYF	TGTGCCAGCAGTCGACTAGCGGGGGGGTTTGGAGATACGCAGTATTTT
TRBD1	.	TRBV15	TRBJ2-1	CATSRSTGVGEQFF	TGTGCCACCAGCAGATCGACAGGGGTAGGTGAGCAGTTCTTC
.	.	TRBV29-1	TRBJ2-7	CSVEGGQSLEQYF	TGCAGCGTTGAGGGCGGACAGTCCCTCGAGCAGTACTTC
.	many	TRBV6-5	TRBJ1-5	CASSYGGRGSNQPQHF	TGTGCCAGCAGTTACGGGGGCAGGGGAAGCAATCAGCCCCAGCATTTT
.	.	TRBV15	TRBJ2-3	CATSRDGASTDTQYF	TGTGCCACCAGCAGAGATGGGGCTAGCACAGATACGCAGTATTTT
.	many	TRBV30	TRBJ1-2	CAWTATWTAWDF	TGTGCCTGGACTGCGACCTGGACCGCTTGGGATTTC
TRBD2	once	TRBV24-1	TRBJ2-7	CATSPGTSGVNEQYF	TGTGCCACCAGTCCCGGGACTAGCGGGGTTAACGAGCAGTACTTC
TRBD1	.	TRBV15	TRBJ2-2	CATSRYPGQTSITNTGELFF	TGTGCCACCAGCAGGTATCCGGGACAGACTTCAATAACGAACACCGGGGAGCTGTTTTTT
TRBD2	many	TRBV25-1	TRBJ2-3	CASSALAGEVDTQYF	TGTGCCAGCAGTGCCCTAGCGGGAGAAGTAGATACGCAGTATTTT
TRBD1	.	TRBV10-3	TRBJ1-6	CAISLDRDNSPLHF	TGTGCCATCAGTTTGGACAGGGATAATTCACCCCTCCACTTT
.	many	TRBV10-3	TRBJ1-2	CAISESGVANYGYTF	TGTGCCATCAGTGAGTCAGGGGTTGCTAACTATGGCTACACCTTC
.	many	TRBV2	TRBJ1-1	CASSEVLGEAFF	TGTGCCAGCAGTGAAGTGCTGGGTGAAGCTTTCTTT
TRBD2	.	TRBV10-3	TRBJ2-7	CAISESPSSGRYEQYF	TGTGCCATCAGTGAGTCCCCCTCGAGCGGGAGATACGAGCAGTACTTC
TRBD1	many	TRBV12-3/TRBV12-4	TRBJ1-5	CASSSTGGLNQPQHF	TGTGCCAGCAGTTCAACAGGGGGCCTCAATCAGCCCCAGCATTTT
TRBD2	.	TRBV10-3	TRBJ2-5	CAISGPGLAGGAETQYF	TGTGCCATCAGTGGCCCGGGACTAGCGGGAGGGGCGGAGACCCAGTACTTC